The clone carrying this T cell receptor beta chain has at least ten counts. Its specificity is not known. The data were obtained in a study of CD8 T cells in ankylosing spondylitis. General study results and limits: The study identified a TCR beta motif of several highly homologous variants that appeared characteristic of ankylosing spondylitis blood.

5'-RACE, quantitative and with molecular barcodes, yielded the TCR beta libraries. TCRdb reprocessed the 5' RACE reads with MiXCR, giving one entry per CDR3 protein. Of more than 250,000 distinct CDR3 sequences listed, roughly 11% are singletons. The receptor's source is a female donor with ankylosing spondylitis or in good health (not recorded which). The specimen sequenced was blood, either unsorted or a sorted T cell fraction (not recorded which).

Here the CDR3 DNA reads TGTGCCAGCAGCGTATCTACCTCAGGGGGCTACACCTTC. It is translated as CASSVSTSGGYTF. The chain recombines TRBV9 with TRBJ1-2; TRBD1 is a possible D gene (5 bases). The CDR3 runs 13 residues. V lost 1 base and J 8 bases, leaving 12 bases between the germline ends. In germline, CDR1 is SGDLS, CDR2 YYNGEE.